This T cell receptor (beta chain) came from a study of radiotherapy plus CTLA-4 blockade in lung cancer. Study results and limitations: Subsequent to radiotherapy plus ipilimumab, tumor-derived TCR clones underwent expansion in blood.

The CDR3 runs 13 residues. The germline V gene has CDR1 SNHLY and CDR2 FYNNEI. The germline V and J ends were trimmed by 4 bases and 5 bases, with 10 bases remaining between them. On this clone itself: The antigen is undetermined.

The table came from immunoSEQ multiplex PCR; TCRdb's copy has only in-frame clones and leaves some out. Of tens of thousands of clones listed, 60% to 80% are singletons. Participants had chemo-refractory metastatic non-small-cell lung cancer and were treated with focal radiation plus ipilimumab CTLA-4 blockade. The sequence derives from a human donor with non-small cell lung cancer whose response to radiotherapy plus ipilimumab could not be evaluated. The chain combines TRBV2 with TRBJ2-3; D remains ambiguous. The sequencing used peripheral blood, collected from a patient treated with radiotherapy plus ipilimumab. DNA for the CDR3: TGTGCCAGCAGTGCAGACCGAGGAGATACGCAGTATTTT. Protein product: CASSADRGDTQYF.